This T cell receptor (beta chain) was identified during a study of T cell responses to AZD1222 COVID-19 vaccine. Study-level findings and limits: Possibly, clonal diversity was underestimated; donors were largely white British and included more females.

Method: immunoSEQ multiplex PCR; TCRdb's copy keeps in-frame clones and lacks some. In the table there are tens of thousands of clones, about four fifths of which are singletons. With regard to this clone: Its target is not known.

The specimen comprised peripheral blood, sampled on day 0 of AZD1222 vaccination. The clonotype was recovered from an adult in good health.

The CDR3 DNA is TGCGCCAGCAGCTCAACAGGGGTCAGCTACAATGAGCAGTTCTTC. This encodes CASSSTGVSYNEQFF. V is TRBV4-1 and J is TRBJ2-1; 7 nucleotides align to TRBD1. Germline V CDR1 and CDR2: MGHRA, YSYEKL. After removal of 5 bases from V and 3 bases from J, the junction contained 7 bases not matched to a gene. This CDR3 comprises 15 residues.